The 7 T cell receptor beta chains in this list originate from one sample, sequenced in a study of T-cell reconstitution after alpha-beta-depleted transplantation in children. Researchers prepared the TCRbeta library using unique molecular identifiers, the study reports. TCRdb processed the PCR reads anew with MiXCR; each CDR3 protein has one entry. The sample has just over 70,000 distinct CDR3 sequences; around 7.9% are singletons. The sample consisted of PBMCs from the stem cell graft donor, taken from the stem cell graft. The origin of the receptors is a human donor who donated a stem cell graft to a child with acute lymphoblastic leukemia.

This clonotype was observed many times. This rearrangement joins TRBV27 to TRBJ2-2; TRBD2 is a possible D gene (5 bases). The CDR3 covers 13 residues. Per germline, CDR1 MNHEY and CDR2 SMNVEV (reference sequence). V lost 1 base, J lost 8 bases, and 8 bases lay in between. For the CDR3, the DNA is TGTGCCAGCAGTTTATTGGGAGAAGGGGAGCTGTTTTTT. This codes for CASSLLGEGELFF.

The genes are TRBV10-3 and TRBJ1-5, with D uncertain. Germline CDR1 reads ENHRY; CDR2 reads SYGVKD. V dropped 2 bases and J dropped 6 bases, with 11 bases sitting between them. This CDR3 has 14 residues. The CDR3 nucleotides are TGTGCCATCAGTGAGGCTGAGGCAGCTCAGCCCCAGCATTTT. As protein: CAISEAEAAQPQHF.

The table lists this clonotype with many counts. At one end the junction does not follow the germline gene, possibly because of a read error. The chain recombines TRBV28 with TRBJ2-3, with 7 bases lining up with TRBD2. The CDR3 sequence is 14 residues long. The germline CDR1 and CDR2 sequences are MDHEN and SYDVKM. The CDR3 loop reads CSSTRGGRPDTQYF. CDR3 in DNA: TGTTCCAGCACTCGGGGCGGGAGACCAGATACGCAGTATTTT.

This clonotype has ten or more counts. V is TRBV27 and J is TRBJ2-5, with TRBD2 identical over 9 bases. CDR1 is MNHEY, CDR2 SMNVEV, per germline (reference sequence). Trimming took 2 bases from V and 5 from J; bases not matched to a gene: 9. This CDR3 spans 16 amino acids. The CDR3 DNA follows: TGTGCCAGCAGTTTAGTGCCTAGCGGGGATTTTGAGACCCAGTACTTC. It is translated as CASSLVPSGDFETQYF.

In its sample, this clonotype was seen a few times. The chain recombines TRBV10-3 with TRBJ2-7, with a possible D match to TRBD2 (6 bases). This CDR3 is built from 12 residues. CDR1 and CDR2 (germline): ENHRY, SYGVKD. Trimming removed 10 bases from V and 3 bases from J, with 13 bases in between. CDR3 in DNA: TGTGCCACACTTTCGGGGGACTACGAGCAGTACTTC. Its translation: CATLSGDYEQYF.

This clonotype was seen many times. The chain links TRBV7-6 to TRBJ1-4; D not certain. V shed 1 base and J shed 5 bases, with 8 bases lying between them. Germline V CDR1 and CDR2: SGHVS, FNYEAQ. The CDR3 runs to 14 residues. The CDR3 is CASSLEVKNEKLFF. The CDR3 nucleotides are TGTGCCAGCAGCTTAGAGGTTAAAAATGAAAAACTGTTTTTT.

This clonotype was counted at least ten times. CDR3 in amino acids: CASSYGGGLSEKLFF. CDR3 sequence (DNA): TGTGCCAGCAGTTACGGGGGGGGGCTGAGTGAAAAACTGTTTTTT. This chain uses TRBV6-5 with TRBJ1-4; a possible D gene is TRBD1 (6 bases). Germline V CDR1 and CDR2: MNHEY, SVGAGI. V gave up 2 bases and J gave up 7 bases, with 14 bases separating them. CDR3 length equals 15 residues.